The 20 T cell receptor beta chains given below trace back to one sample, sequenced in a study of blood T cell repertoires in COVID-19. Profiling relied on immunoSEQ multiplex PCR, and the TCRdb table lists in-frame clones only, not all of them. The table shows more than 110,000 clones, with over 60% occurring only once. Sequencing was performed on peripheral blood. The receptor source for this set is a man aged 80 or over with acute or convalescent COVID-19.

The chain has TRBV6-6 and TRBJ1-3; 8 bases are shared with TRBD1. V dropped 6 bases and J dropped 0; count of bases not matched to a gene: 4. Germline CDR1 and CDR2: MNHNY and SVGAGI (reference sequence). The CDR3 contains 15 residues. The CDR3 here is CASSRQGLSGNTIYF. CDR3 bases: TGTGCCAGCAGCCGACAGGGGCTCTCTGGAAACACCATATATTTT.

V usage is TRBV4-1 and J usage is TRBJ2-7, with D perhaps matching TRBD2 (5 bases). V lost 0 bases and J lost 6, with 18 bases in between. Germline V gene data show CDR1 as MGHRA and CDR2 as YSYEKL. The CDR3 sequence is 16 residues long. CDR3 DNA sequence: TGCGCCAGCAGCCAAGATGGGTCTAGCTCCGTGCTCGAGCAGTACTTC. Its protein product is CASSQDGSSSVLEQYF.

This chain links TRBV6-9 with TRBJ1-6; TRBD1 matches at 8 bases. CDR3 size: 16 residues. Per the germline V gene, CDR1 is MNHGY and CDR2 is SVAAGI. V was pared by 0 bases and J by 9 bases, with 7 bases of the junction left unmatched. The CDR3 DNA sequence: TGTGCCAGCAGTTATTCTCGTGACAGGGGCTGTTCACCCCTCCACTTT. Its protein product is CASSYSRDRGCSPLHF.

The gene calls are TRBV18 and TRBJ2-5; a possible D gene is TRBD2 (5 bases). V was clipped by 6 bases and J by 0 bases, with 14 bases between them. Germline values: CDR1 KGHSH, CDR2 LQKENI. There are 15 residues in the CDR3. CDR3 region: CASSNGLVNQETQYF. The CDR3 bases are TGTGCCAGCTCCAACGGACTGGTTAACCAAGAGACCCAGTACTTC.

This chain joins TRBV4-3 and TRBJ2-7; D gene unclear. Germline CDR1 and CDR2: LGHNA and YSLEER. This CDR3 is 15 amino acids long. With 0 bases removed from V and 0 bases from J, the gap between germline ends came to 9 bases. CDR3 DNA sequence: TGCGCCAGCAGCCAAGATCAAGAGGACTCCTACGAGCAGTACTTC. This encodes CASSQDQEDSYEQYF.

CDR3 amino acids: CASSSQGPGANVLTF. The DNA for the CDR3 is TGCGCCAGCAGTTCCCAGGGCCCTGGGGCCAACGTCCTGACTTTC. The rearrangement links TRBV5-1 to TRBJ2-6; the D gene is possibly TRBD1 (5 bases). The CDR3 is 15 amino acids. V shed 5 bases and J shed 2 bases, with 11 bases lying between them. CDR1 is SGHRS, CDR2 YFSETQ, per germline.

The CDR3 loop reads CASSSVGQTEAFF. The CDR3 nucleotides are TGTGCCAGCAGCTCCGTCGGACAGACTGAAGCTTTCTTT. The chain couples TRBV7-3 to TRBJ1-1; tentatively, D is TRBD1 (6 bases). The CDR3 is 13 residues long. V was cut by 4 bases and J by 5 bases, with 11 bases left in between. Germline loops: CDR1 SGHTA, CDR2 FQGTGA.

This chain links TRBV20-1 with TRBJ1-5, with unresolved D. The V gene's germline CDR1 is DFQATT and CDR2 SNEGSKA (reference sequence). Deletions cut 3 bases from V and 0 bases from J, with 9 bases between. CDR3 size: 14 residues. This chain's CDR3 is CSASIGTSNQPQHF. The CDR3 nucleotides read TGCAGTGCTAGTATTGGCACTAGCAATCAGCCCCAGCATTTT.

The CDR3 coding sequence is TGTGCCAGCAGCTTTGGGGCCGGGACAGGTTCCGTCTCCTATAATTCACCCCTCCACTTT. This codes for CASSFGAGTGSVSYNSPLHF. This chain connects TRBV7-8 to TRBJ1-6; the match to TRBD1 covers 8 bases. Germline-derived CDR1 and CDR2 are SGHVS and FQNEAQ. Trimming removed 3 bases from V and 0 bases from J; junction bases left unmatched: 13. There are 20 residues in the CDR3.

The rearrangement uses TRBV30 and TRBJ2-1; 7 positions match TRBD1. This CDR3 is built from 12 residues. V shed 5 bases, J shed 10 bases, and the junction held 8 bases outside the gene matches. Germline assignment: CDR1 GTSNPN and CDR2 SVGIG (reference sequence). The DNA for the CDR3 is TGTGCCTGGGGGAAGGGGGCCAACGAGCAGTTCTTC. Translation: CAWGKGANEQFF.

The chain recombines TRBV9 with TRBJ1-6; D is unresolved. The CDR3 sequence is 13 residues long. V was pared by 4 bases and J by 7 bases, with 9 bases between. The germline V gene has CDR1 SGDLS and CDR2 YYNGEE. The CDR3 is CASSPNFNSPLHF. As DNA, the CDR3 is TGTGCCAGCAGCCCCAACTTCAATTCACCCCTCCACTTT.

The CDR3 DNA reads as TGTGCCAGCAGTGATTACAGCTATGGCTACACCTTC. This codes for CASSDYSYGYTF. The chain carries TRBV6-6 and TRBJ1-2, with D uncertain. The CDR3 is 12 residues long. Trimming shortened V by 5 bases and J by 4 bases, and 8 bases separated the two germline ends. Germline V gives CDR1 MNHNY, CDR2 SVGAGI (reference sequence).

This sequence joins TRBV18 and TRBJ2-3; TRBD2 matches at 14 bases. The ends lost 4 bases at V and 5 bases at J; junction bases unmatched: 8. CDR3 length: 17 amino acids. In germline, CDR1 is KGHSH, CDR2 LQKENI. This CDR3 reads CASSLATSGGALDTQYF. The CDR3 DNA reads TGTGCCAGCTCACTTGCGACTAGCGGGGGGGCCCTAGATACGCAGTATTTT.

The gene calls are TRBV6-5 and TRBJ2-5; 7 bases match TRBD2. V was pared by 5 bases and J by 1 base, with 7 bases of the junction left unmatched. This CDR3 has 15 amino acids. CDR1 is MNHEY and CDR2 is SVGAGI in the germline V gene. The CDR3 coding sequence is TGTGCCAGCAGTCGGGGGGTACACTTCCAAGAGACCCAGTACTTC. Its translation: CASSRGVHFQETQYF.

V is TRBV10-3 and J is TRBJ1-2; a weak D match, TRBD1 (6 bases). V gave up 4 bases and J gave up 7 bases, with 13 bases separating them. The CDR3 is made up of 13 amino acids. Germline V gives CDR1 ENHRY, CDR2 SYGVKD. This CDR3 is CAISVDSQGGYTF. For the CDR3, the DNA is TGTGCCATCAGTGTGGACAGCCAGGGTGGCTACACCTTC.

The rearrangement joins TRBV4-2 to TRBJ1-1; TRBD1 aligns across 10 bases. Looked up from germline, CDR1 is LGHNA and CDR2 is YNFKEQ. J gave up 3 bases and V 3 bases, and 22 bases lay outside the gene matches. The CDR3 spans 21 residues. CDR3 DNA: TGTGCCAGCAGCCATGGAAACAGACCGGGGGACAGGGGTGGGCGGTACACTGAAGCTTTCTTT. Translation gives CASSHGNRPGDRGGRYTEAFF.

This clone was observed a handful of times. In nucleotides, the CDR3 is TGTGCCAGCAGCTTAGGGCCAGGGTTCTCACCCCTCCACTTT. This sequence encodes CASSLGPGFSPLHF. This chain connects TRBV7-8 to TRBJ1-6, with D perhaps TRBD1 (5 bases). The V gene lost 1 base and the J gene lost 10 bases, with 11 bases spanning the gap. Germline CDR1 and CDR2: SGHVS and FQNEAQ. CDR3 length equals 14 residues.

The chain employs TRBV5-1 and TRBJ2-2; D not certain. The CDR3 length is 14 residues. Looked up from germline, CDR1 is SGHRS and CDR2 is YFSETQ. Trimming left V 1 base short and J 7 bases short, with 11 bases between. The CDR3 DNA sequence: TGCGCCAGCAGCTTGATACAGTACAGCGGGGAGCTGTTTTTT. Protein product: CASSLIQYSGELFF.

The chain uses TRBV29-1 and TRBJ2-5, with TRBD1 identical over 7 bases. CDR1 is SQVTM, CDR2 ANQGSEA, per germline. The CDR3 spans 12 residues. V lost 1 base to trimming and J lost 6 bases; unmatched junction nucleotides: 2. CDR3 residues: CSVEGRGKTQYF. CDR3 sequence (DNA): TGCAGCGTTGAAGGCAGGGGGAAGACCCAGTACTTC.

This clone was seen a few times. The chain has TRBV7-3 and TRBJ2-1, with a possible D match to TRBD2 (6 bases). Trimming pared 4 bases from V and 7 bases from J, leaving 11 bases between. This CDR3 is built from 13 residues. Germline lookup yields CDR1 SGHTA and CDR2 FQGTGA. The CDR3 nucleotides read TGTGCCAGCAGCTCGGGACTGCCTAATGAGCAGTTCTTC. It is translated as CASSSGLPNEQFF.